These 7 T cell receptor beta chains were all obtained from the same sample, sequenced in a study of tissue T cells after allogeneic stem cell transplantation. Profiled with immunoSEQ multiplex PCR; TCRdb holds only in-frame clones, not every one. The data hold several thousand clones, with around 50% observed a single time. Specified time point: mouse harvest day 7 after allogeneic transplant. Mouse grafts combined 10^7 T-cell-depleted bone marrow cells with 10^6 splenic CD5+ T cells. Material for sequencing was gut tissue. The source is a female BALB/c mouse given C57BL/6 T cells with graft-versus-host disease after an allogeneic hematopoietic cell transplant.

As regards this clone: Here the gene names and germline are mouse. The CDR3 loop reads CASSPQGNQDTQYF. The sequenced CDR3 bases are TGTGCAAGCAGCCCCCAGGGGAACCAAGACACCCAGTAC. The J gene is TRBJ2-5, the V gene TRBV16, with a possible D match to TRBD1 (6 bases). The CDR3 is cut off 1 residue early in the read; its end comes from the germline J gene. Trimming removed 5 bases at V and 0 bases at J, with 9 bases between. The CDR3 sequence is 14 residues long. Germline assignment: CDR1 SGHSA and CDR2 FRNQAP.

In the case of this clone: The gene symbols are mouse symbols. Incomplete CDR3 DNA: TGTGCCAGCAGTCTGTGGGATAGTGCAGAAACGCTGTAT. It translates to CASSLWDSAETLY. The entire CDR3 protein is CASSLWDSAETLYF. J is TRBJ2-3 and V is TRBV26; unclear D gene. From the germline J gene comes the end of the CDR3, since the read stops 1 residue before it. The length of the CDR3 is 14 residues. Germline V gene lookup returns CDR1 KGHPV and CDR2 FQNQEV (reference sequence). With 1 base removed from V and 0 bases from J, the gap between germline ends came to 5 bases.

To note about this clone: Genes and germline are mouse. The CDR3 end lies 1 residue beyond the end of the read and is filled in from the germline J gene. The chain couples TRBV3 to TRBJ2-7, with 11 positions matching TRBD2. This CDR3 is 13 amino acids long. Germline CDR1 SNHLY, CDR2 FYNGKV (reference sequence). The V and J ends lost 5 bases and 7 bases, in that order; junction bases with no gene match: 4. The DNA read from the CDR3 is TGTGCCAGCAGCCCAGACTGGGGGGGGGAACAGTAC. As protein: CASSPDWGGEQY. The full CDR3 protein is CASSPDWGGEQYF.

On this clone: These gene names are mouse names. Sequencing ends 1 residue short of the CDR3 end; the germline J gene provides the rest. V gene TRBV12-1 combines with J gene TRBJ1-1, with a possible D match to TRBD1 (6 bases). V was pared by 2 bases and J by 0 bases, with 12 bases between. Germline V CDR1 and CDR2: SGHSN, HYEKVE. The CDR3 has 15 residues. The DNA read from the CDR3 is TGTGCCAGCTCTCAATACAGGGTTGCAAACACAGAAGTCTTC. Translation gives CASSQYRVANTEVF. The CDR3, in full, reads CASSQYRVANTEVFF.

A remark on this clone: Germline and genes: mouse. The read finishes 1 residue shy of the CDR3 end, and the germline J gene is used to complete it. Other nucleotide sequences from this sample produce the same CDR3. The genes are TRBV26 and TRBJ1-1; D not resolved. Per germline, CDR1 KGHPV and CDR2 FQNQEV (reference sequence). The CDR3 has 13 amino acids. The germline V and J ends were trimmed by 4 bases and 0 bases, with 6 bases remaining between them. The CDR3: CASSPRANTEVFF. CDR3 bases read: TGTGCCAGCAGTCCCCGCGCAAACACAGAAGTCTTC. The whole variable domain, remainder taken from reference TRBV26 and TRBJ1-1, is NSKVIQTPRYLVKGQGQKAKMRCIPEKGHPVVFWYQQNKNNEFKFLINFQNQEVLQQIDMTEKRFSAECPSNSPCSLEIQSSEAGDSALYLCASSPRANTEVFFGKGTRLTVV.

With regard to this clone: The gene names here belong to mouse. The sequenced fragment ends 1 residue before the CDR3 boundary, so the rest is inferred from the germline J gene. The chain joins TRBV12-2 to TRBJ2-5, with D possibly matching TRBD1 (6 bases). The CDR3 length is 13 residues. Trimming took off 3 bases at V and 3 bases at J, with 9 bases between the two ends. Germline CDR1 is SGHLS and CDR2 is HYDKME. The part of the CDR3 DNA that was read is TGTGCCAGCTCTTGGGACATACAAGACACCCAGTAC. This translates into CASSWDIQDTQY. The complete CDR3 protein is CASSWDIQDTQYF. The entire variable domain, with the rest obtained from reference TRBV12-2 and TRBJ2-5, is as follows: NSGVVQSPRYIIKGKGERSILKCIPISGHLSVAWYQQTQGQELKFFIQHYDKMERDKGNLPSRFSVQQFDDYHSEMNMSALELEDSAVYFCASSWDIQDTQYFGPGTRLLVL.

Points on this clone: The genes and germline here are from mouse. The read comes to an end 1 residue before the CDR3 does, leaving the germline J gene to fill in the end. The V gene is TRBV26, the J gene TRBJ1-4, with D possibly TRBD1 on 5 matching bases. V gave up 4 bases and J gave up 6 bases, with 9 bases separating them. The CDR3 is 13 amino acids. Germline V gene sequence: CDR1 KGHPV, CDR2 FQNQEV (reference sequence). The sequenced CDR3 bases are TGTGCCAGCAGTCGAGGGGACCACGAAAGATTATTT. Translated, it gives CASSRGDHERLF. From start to end, the CDR3 is CASSRGDHERLFF.